This T cell receptor beta chain came from a study of T-cell memory formation after mild COVID-19. Overall study findings and caveats: CD8+ contracting clones occupied EMRA, while CD4+ ones occupied mainly CM and EM. Confirmation of SARS-CoV-2 specificity was lacking for second-wave clones peaking day 37. While clones contracting from day 15 to 85 were balanced between CD4 and CD8, later expanders leaned CD4+.

This clonotype was counted at least ten times. Its antigen is undetermined. In germline, CDR1 is SGHNT, CDR2 YYREEE (reference sequence). The junction had 2 bases not matched to a gene; V was cut back by 4 bases and J by 5 bases. The CDR3 totals 14 residues. TCRdb reanalysed the 5' RACE reads using MiXCR and keeps one entry per CDR3 protein. This table has approximately 450,000 distinct CDR3 sequences, 18% appearing once. The clonotype comes from an adult woman who had mild COVID-19 (a few samples of this study predate the infection). Cell type and time point are not known. The sample was PBMCs or a T cell subset sorted from them (not recorded which). The chain uses TRBV5-4 and TRBJ2-1, with TRBD2 matching over 11 bases. The CDR3, as DNA: TGTGCCAGCAGCGGGACTAGCGGCAACAATGAGCAGTTCTTC. Amino acids: CASSGTSGNNEQFF.